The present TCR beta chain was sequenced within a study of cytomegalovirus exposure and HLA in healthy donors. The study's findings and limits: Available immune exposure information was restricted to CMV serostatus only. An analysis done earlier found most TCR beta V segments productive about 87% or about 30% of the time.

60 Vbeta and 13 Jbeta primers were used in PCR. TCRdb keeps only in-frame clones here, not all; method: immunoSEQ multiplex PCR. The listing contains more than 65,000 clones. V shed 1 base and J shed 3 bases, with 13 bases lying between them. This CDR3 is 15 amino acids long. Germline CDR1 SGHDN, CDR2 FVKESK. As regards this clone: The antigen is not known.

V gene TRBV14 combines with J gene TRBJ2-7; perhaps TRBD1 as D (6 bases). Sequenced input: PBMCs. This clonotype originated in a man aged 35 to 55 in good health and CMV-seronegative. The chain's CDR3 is CASSQAAGASYEQYF. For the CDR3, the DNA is TGTGCCAGCAGCCAAGCGGCAGGGGCAAGCTACGAGCAGTACTTC.